These 9 T cell receptor beta chains were sequenced from one sample in a study of blood T cell repertoires in COVID-19. Assay used: immunoSEQ multiplex PCR; TCRdb lists only in-frame clones, some missing. The repertoire holds about 220,000 clones, roughly four fifths seen once, with roughly 1.3% in the top ten. The sample was PBMCs or T cells enriched from blood (not recorded which). Source of these receptors: a woman aged 35 to 49 with acute COVID-19.

The chain is built from TRBV27 and TRBJ2-1; TRBD2 matches 16 bases. The ends lost 4 bases at V and 4 bases at J; junction bases unmatched: 7. From germline, CDR1 is MNHEY and CDR2 SMNVEV (reference sequence). The CDR3 runs to 18 residues. Written as DNA, the CDR3 is TGTGCCAGCAGTTCCCGGGGACTAGCGGGAGGGAATTACAATGAGCAGTTCTTC. Its protein product is CASSSRGLAGGNYNEQFF.

The V gene is TRBV5-1, the J gene TRBJ2-1, with D possibly matching TRBD2 (7 bases). Germline CDR1 SGHRS, CDR2 YFSETQ. V dropped 5 bases and J dropped 0 bases, with 12 bases sitting between them. The CDR3 length is 15 residues. In nucleotides, the CDR3 is TGCGCCAGCAGACAGGGAGGGGACTCCTACAATGAGCAGTTCTTC. This encodes CASRQGGDSYNEQFF.

The rearrangement joins TRBV5-4 to TRBJ2-1; D uncertain. CDR3 length equals 13 residues. Looked up from germline, CDR1 is SGHNT and CDR2 is YYREEE (reference sequence). V lost 0 bases, J lost 4 bases, and 5 bases lay in between. This CDR3 reads CASSLVGYNEQFF. The DNA of the CDR3 is TGTGCCAGCAGCTTGGTCGGGTACAATGAGCAGTTCTTC.

CDR3 amino acids: CASSLSSGGVETQYF. CDR3 DNA: TGTGCCAGCAGCTTGTCTAGCGGGGGGGTGGAGACCCAGTACTTC. The chain is built from TRBV5-4 and TRBJ2-5, with 12 bases matching TRBD2. CDR3 size: 15 residues. Germline V lookup: CDR1 SGHNT, CDR2 YYREEE (reference sequence). V shed 1 base, J shed 5 bases, and the junction held 3 bases outside the gene matches.

This clone came up a few times. This rearrangement joins TRBV13 to TRBJ2-1, with 8 positions matching TRBD2. Per the germline V gene, CDR1 is PRHDT and CDR2 is FYEKMQ (reference sequence). The junction had 6 bases not matched to a gene; V was cut back by 3 bases and J by 5 bases. This CDR3 region has 15 residues. CDR3 sequence reads: CASSFLTSAHNEQFF. CDR3 coding DNA: TGTGCCAGCAGCTTCCTGACTAGCGCCCACAATGAGCAGTTCTTC.

CDR3 loop: CASSESGDRVDTQYF. The CDR3 nucleotides read TGCGCCAGCAGTGAGTCAGGGGACAGGGTAGATACGCAGTATTTT. The V gene is TRBV10-1, the J gene TRBJ2-3; TRBD1 matches at 9 bases. The germline V gene encodes CDR1 WNHNN and CDR2 SYGVQD (reference sequence). The CDR3 runs to 15 residues. The trim removed 0 bases at V and 5 bases at J, leaving 3 bases unmatched.

The chain employs TRBV3-1 (or the pseudogene TRBV3-2) and TRBJ2-1, with 11 bases matching TRBD2. CDR3 size: 16 residues. V lost 2 bases to trimming and J lost 7 bases; unmatched junction nucleotides: 7. The germline gives CDR1 LGHDT, CDR2 YNNKEL (reference sequence). The DNA for the CDR3 is TGTGCCAGCAGCCAATTGACTAGCGGGGAGGGTAATGAGCAGTTCTTC. This gives the protein CASSQLTSGEGNEQFF.

CDR3 sequence reads: CAWSVGSREVGNGYGYTF. In nucleotides, the CDR3 is TGTGCCTGGAGTGTGGGCTCAAGGGAGGTCGGAAACGGCTATGGCTACACCTTC. The rearrangement uses TRBV30 and TRBJ1-2; the D is unclear. CDR3 length: 18 amino acids. Trimming stripped 0 bases from V and 4 bases from J, with 24 bases between. Germline CDR1 and CDR2: GTSNPN and SVGIG (reference sequence).

Of note for this clone: The sample carries other DNA sequences with the same CDR3. The genes are TRBV3-1 (or the pseudogene TRBV3-2) and TRBJ1-2, with 9 bases matching TRBD1. The CDR3 covers 13 residues. J lost 4 bases, V lost 4 bases, and 1 base had no gene match. Germline V lookup: CDR1 LGHDT, CDR2 YNNKEL (reference sequence). Written as DNA, the CDR3 is TGTGCCAGCAGCCGGGGACAGGGCTATGGCTACACCTTC. It encodes CASSRGQGYGYTF.